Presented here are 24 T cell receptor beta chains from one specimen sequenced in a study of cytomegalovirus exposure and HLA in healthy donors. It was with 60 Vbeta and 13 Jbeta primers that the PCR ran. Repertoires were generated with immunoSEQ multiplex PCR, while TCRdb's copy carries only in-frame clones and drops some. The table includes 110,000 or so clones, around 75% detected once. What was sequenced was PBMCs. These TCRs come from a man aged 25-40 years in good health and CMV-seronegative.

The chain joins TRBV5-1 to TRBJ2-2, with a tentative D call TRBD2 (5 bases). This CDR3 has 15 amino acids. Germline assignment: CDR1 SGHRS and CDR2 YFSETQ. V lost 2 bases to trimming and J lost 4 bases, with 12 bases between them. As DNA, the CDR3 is TGCGCCAGCAGCTTCAGCCCCACTAGCACCGGGGAGCTGTTTTTT. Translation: CASSFSPTSTGELFF.

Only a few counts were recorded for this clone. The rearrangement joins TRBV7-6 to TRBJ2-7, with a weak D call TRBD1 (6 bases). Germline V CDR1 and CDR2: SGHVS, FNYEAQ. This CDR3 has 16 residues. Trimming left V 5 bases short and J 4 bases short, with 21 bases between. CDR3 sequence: CASSRRPGEQVYEQYF. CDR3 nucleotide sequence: TGTGCCAGCAGCCGCAGGCCAGGGGAGCAGGTTTACGAGCAGTACTTC.

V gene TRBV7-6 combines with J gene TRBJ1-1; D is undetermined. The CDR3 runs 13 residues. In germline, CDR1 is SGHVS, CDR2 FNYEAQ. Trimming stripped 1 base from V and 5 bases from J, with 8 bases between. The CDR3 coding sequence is TGTGCCAGCAGCTTAGGGCAGTCAACTGAAGCTTTCTTT. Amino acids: CASSLGQSTEAFF. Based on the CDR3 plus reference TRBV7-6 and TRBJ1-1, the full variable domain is GAGVSQSPRYKVTKRGQDVALRCDPISGHVSLYWYRQALGQGPEFLTYFNYEAQQDKSGLPNDRFSAERPEGSISTLTIQRTEQRDSAMYRCASSLGQSTEAFFGQGTRLTVV.

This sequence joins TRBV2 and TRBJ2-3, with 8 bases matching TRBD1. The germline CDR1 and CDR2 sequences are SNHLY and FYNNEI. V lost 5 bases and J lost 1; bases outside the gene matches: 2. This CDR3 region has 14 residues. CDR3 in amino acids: CASSPTGGTDTQYF. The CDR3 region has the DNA TGTGCCAGCAGTCCGACAGGGGGCACAGATACGCAGTATTTT.

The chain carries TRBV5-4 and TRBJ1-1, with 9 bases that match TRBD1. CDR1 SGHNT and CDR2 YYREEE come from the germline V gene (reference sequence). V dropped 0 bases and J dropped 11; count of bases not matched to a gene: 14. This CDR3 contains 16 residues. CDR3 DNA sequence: TGTGCCAGCAGCTTGGGGGGGGACAGGGTAGACTTCGTTGCTTTCTTT. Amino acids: CASSLGGDRVDFVAFF.

CDR3 sequence: CASKLVIQGLSTEAFF. The CDR3 DNA follows: TGTGCCAGCAAACTGGTAATACAGGGCTTAAGCACTGAAGCTTTCTTT. V and J are TRBV27 and TRBJ1-1; a weak D match, TRBD1 (6 bases). The ends were cut back, 7 bases at V and 4 bases at J, with 22 bases in the middle. The germline V gene encodes CDR1 MNHEY and CDR2 SMNVEV (reference sequence). The CDR3 is 16 amino acids.

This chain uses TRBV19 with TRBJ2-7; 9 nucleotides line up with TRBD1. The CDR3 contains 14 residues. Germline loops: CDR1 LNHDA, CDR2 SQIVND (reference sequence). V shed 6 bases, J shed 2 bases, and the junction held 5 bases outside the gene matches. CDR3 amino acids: CASSYRGLAYEQYF. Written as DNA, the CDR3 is TGTGCCAGTAGCTACAGGGGGCTGGCCTACGAGCAGTACTTC.

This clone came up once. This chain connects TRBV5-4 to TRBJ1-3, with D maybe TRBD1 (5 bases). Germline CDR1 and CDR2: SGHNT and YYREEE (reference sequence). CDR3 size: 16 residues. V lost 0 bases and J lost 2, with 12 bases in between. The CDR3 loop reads CASSLAKGAAGNTIYF. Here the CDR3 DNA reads TGTGCCAGCAGCTTGGCCAAAGGGGCAGCTGGAAACACCATATATTTT.

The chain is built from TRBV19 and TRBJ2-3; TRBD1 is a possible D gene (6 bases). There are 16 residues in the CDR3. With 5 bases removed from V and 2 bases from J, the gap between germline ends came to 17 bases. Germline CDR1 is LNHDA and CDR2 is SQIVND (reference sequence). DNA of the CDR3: TGTGCCAGTAGTGCCACAGGGAACAAGTACACAGATACGCAGTATTTT. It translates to CASSATGNKYTDTQYF.

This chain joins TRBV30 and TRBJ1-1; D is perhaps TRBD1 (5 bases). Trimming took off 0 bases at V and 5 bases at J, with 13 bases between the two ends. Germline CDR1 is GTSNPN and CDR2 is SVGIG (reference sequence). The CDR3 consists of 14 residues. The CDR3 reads CAWSVVVGGTEAFF. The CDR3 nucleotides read TGTGCCTGGAGTGTAGTAGTTGGGGGGACTGAAGCTTTCTTT. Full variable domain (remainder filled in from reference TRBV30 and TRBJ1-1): SQTIHQWPATLVQPVGSPLSLECTVEGTSNPNLYWYRQAAGRGLQLLFYSVGIGQISSEVPQNLSASRPQDRQFILSSKKLLLSDSGFYLCAWSVVVGGTEAFFGQGTRLTVV.

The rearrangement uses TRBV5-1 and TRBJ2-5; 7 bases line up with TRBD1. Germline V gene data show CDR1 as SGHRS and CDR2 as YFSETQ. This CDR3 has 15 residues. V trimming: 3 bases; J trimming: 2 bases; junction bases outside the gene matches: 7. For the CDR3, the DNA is TGCGCCAGCAGCTCCGGGACAGCGTCACAAGAGACCCAGTACTTC. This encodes CASSSGTASQETQYF.

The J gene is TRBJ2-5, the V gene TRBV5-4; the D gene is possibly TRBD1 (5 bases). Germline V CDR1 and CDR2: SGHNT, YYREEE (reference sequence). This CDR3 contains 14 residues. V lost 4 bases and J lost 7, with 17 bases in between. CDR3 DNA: TGTGCCAGCAGCCTTGGGGCTGGCGACGGGACCCAGTACTTC. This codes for CASSLGAGDGTQYF.

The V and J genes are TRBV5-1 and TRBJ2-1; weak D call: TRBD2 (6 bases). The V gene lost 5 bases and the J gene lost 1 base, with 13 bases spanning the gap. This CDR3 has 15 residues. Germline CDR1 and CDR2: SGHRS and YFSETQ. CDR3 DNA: TGCGCCAGCAGTCGGGACTCATTTTCCTACAATGAGCAGTTCTTC. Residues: CASSRDSFSYNEQFF.

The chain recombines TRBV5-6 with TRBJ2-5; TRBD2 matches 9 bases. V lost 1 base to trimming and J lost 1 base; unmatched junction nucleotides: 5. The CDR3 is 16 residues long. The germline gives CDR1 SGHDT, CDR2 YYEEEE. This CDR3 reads CASSLFPSGVQETQYF. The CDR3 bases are TGTGCCAGCAGCTTGTTCCCTAGCGGGGTCCAAGAGACCCAGTACTTC.

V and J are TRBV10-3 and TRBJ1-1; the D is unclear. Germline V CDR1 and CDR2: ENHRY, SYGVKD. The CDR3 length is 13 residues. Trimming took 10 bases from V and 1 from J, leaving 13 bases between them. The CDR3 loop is CATRVLPNTEAFF. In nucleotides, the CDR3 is TGTGCCACCCGGGTCCTCCCGAACACTGAAGCTTTCTTT.

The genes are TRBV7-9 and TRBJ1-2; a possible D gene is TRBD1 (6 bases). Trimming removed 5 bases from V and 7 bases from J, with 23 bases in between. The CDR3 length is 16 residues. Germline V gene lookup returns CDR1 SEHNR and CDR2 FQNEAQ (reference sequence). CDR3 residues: CASSLGTGTQQSGYTF. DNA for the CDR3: TGTGCCAGCAGCCTCGGTACGGGGACACAACAAAGTGGCTACACCTTC.

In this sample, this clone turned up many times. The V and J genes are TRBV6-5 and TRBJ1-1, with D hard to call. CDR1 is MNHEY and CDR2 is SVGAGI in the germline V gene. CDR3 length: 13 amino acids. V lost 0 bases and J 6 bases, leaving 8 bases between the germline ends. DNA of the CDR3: TGTGCCAGCAGTTACTCGAGGGCCTCTGAAGCTTTCTTT. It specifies CASSYSRASEAFF.

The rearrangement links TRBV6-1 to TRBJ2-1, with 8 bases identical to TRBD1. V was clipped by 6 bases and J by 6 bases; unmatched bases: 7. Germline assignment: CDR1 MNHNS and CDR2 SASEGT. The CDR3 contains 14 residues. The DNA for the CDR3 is TGTGCCAGCAGAACCGGGACAGGTTTCAATGAGCAGTTCTTC. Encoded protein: CASRTGTGFNEQFF.

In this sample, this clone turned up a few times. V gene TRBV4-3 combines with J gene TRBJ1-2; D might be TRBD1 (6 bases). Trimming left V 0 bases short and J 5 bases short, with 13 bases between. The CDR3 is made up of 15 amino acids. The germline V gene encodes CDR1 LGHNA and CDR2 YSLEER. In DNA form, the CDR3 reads TGCGCCAGCAGCCAAGAAGGCCGAACAGGGTATGGCTACACCTTC. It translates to CASSQEGRTGYGYTF.

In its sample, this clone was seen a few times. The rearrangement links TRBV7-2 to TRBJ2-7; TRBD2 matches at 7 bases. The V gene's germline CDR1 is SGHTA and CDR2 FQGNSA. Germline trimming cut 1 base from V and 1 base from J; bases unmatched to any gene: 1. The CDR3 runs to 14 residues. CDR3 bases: TGTGCCAGCAGCTTAGTTAGCGGGTCCTACGAGCAGTACTTC. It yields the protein CASSLVSGSYEQYF.

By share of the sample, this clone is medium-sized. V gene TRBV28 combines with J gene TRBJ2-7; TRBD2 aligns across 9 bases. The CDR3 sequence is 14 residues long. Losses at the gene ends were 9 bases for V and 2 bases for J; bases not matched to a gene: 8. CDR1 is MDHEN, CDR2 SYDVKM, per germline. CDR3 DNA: TGTGCCAGTCTTCCGGGACTAGCTACCTACGAGCAGTACTTC. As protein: CASLPGLATYEQYF.

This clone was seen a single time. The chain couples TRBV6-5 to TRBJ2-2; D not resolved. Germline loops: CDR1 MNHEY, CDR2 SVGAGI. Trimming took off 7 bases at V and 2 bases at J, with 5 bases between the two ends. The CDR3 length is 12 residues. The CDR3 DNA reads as TGTGCCAGCACCTCCAACACCGGGGAGCTGTTTTTT. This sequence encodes CASTSNTGELFF.

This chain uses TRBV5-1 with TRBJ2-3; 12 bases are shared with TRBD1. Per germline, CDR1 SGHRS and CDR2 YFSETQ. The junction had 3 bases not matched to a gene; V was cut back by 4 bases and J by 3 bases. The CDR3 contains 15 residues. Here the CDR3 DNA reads TGCGCCAGCAGCAAGGGACAGGGGGCTACAGATACGCAGTATTTT. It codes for CASSKGQGATDTQYF.

The CDR3: CASSVAEVNYGYTF. In DNA form, the CDR3 reads TGTGCCAGCAGCGTAGCTGAGGTGAACTATGGCTACACCTTC. The rearrangement uses TRBV9 and TRBJ1-2; D gene uncertain. Germline CDR1 is SGDLS and CDR2 is YYNGEE. The CDR3 runs 14 residues. The germline V and J ends were trimmed by 0 bases and 2 bases, with 8 bases remaining between them.